This T cell receptor (beta chain) was captured by sequencing in a study of cytomegalovirus exposure and HLA in healthy donors. Study summary: Early released data had approximately 86 million unique TCRs, all coming from HLA-typed donors.

Vbeta (60) and Jbeta (13) primers were used in the PCR. TCRdb's copy holds only in-frame clones and misses some; the assay was immunoSEQ multiplex PCR. The sample totals 80,000 or so clones. The germline CDR1 and CDR2 sequences are SGHDT and YYEEEE. Trimming took off 4 bases at V and 4 bases at J, with 11 bases between the two ends. The CDR3 covers 14 residues. Sample: PBMCs. The clonotype was recovered from a man aged 50 or older in good health and CMV-seropositive. The V and J genes are TRBV5-6 and TRBJ2-2; D not resolved. The CDR3 protein is CASSGPRGTGELFF. The CDR3 bases are TGTGCCAGCAGCGGCCCACGCGGCACCGGGGAGCTGTTTTTT.